This T cell receptor beta chain was captured by sequencing in a study of T cell responses to AZD1222 COVID-19 vaccine. Method: immunoSEQ multiplex PCR; TCRdb's copy keeps in-frame clones and lacks some. This sample has more than 95,000 clones, with more than 80% found just once. V shed 9 bases and J 8 bases; nucleotides not matched to a gene: 12. CDR1 is SEHNR and CDR2 is FQNEAQ in the germline V gene (reference sequence). The CDR3 length is 13 residues. Material: peripheral blood, obtained on day 0 of AZD1222 vaccination. The rearrangement joins TRBV7-9 to TRBJ1-2; 7 nucleotides agree with TRBD1. This clonotype was sampled from an adult in good health. The CDR3 coding sequence is TGTGCCAGTAGTTCGACAGGGAATATCGGCTACACCTTC. This encodes CASSSTGNIGYTF.